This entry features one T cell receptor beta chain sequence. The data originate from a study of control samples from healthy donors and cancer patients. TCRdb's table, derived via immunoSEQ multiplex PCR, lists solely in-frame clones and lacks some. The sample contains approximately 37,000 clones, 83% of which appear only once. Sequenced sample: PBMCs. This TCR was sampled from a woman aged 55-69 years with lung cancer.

CDR3 DNA: TGCAGCATCGGTCGGACTAGCGGGAGGAGTGAGCAGTTCTTC. Translating gives CSIGRTSGRSEQFF. The chain carries TRBV29-1 and TRBJ2-1, with 14 bases fitting TRBD2. The CDR3 loop spans 14 amino acids. The trim removed 8 bases at V and 9 bases at J, leaving 9 bases unmatched. The germline CDR1 and CDR2 sequences are SQVTM and ANQGSEA.